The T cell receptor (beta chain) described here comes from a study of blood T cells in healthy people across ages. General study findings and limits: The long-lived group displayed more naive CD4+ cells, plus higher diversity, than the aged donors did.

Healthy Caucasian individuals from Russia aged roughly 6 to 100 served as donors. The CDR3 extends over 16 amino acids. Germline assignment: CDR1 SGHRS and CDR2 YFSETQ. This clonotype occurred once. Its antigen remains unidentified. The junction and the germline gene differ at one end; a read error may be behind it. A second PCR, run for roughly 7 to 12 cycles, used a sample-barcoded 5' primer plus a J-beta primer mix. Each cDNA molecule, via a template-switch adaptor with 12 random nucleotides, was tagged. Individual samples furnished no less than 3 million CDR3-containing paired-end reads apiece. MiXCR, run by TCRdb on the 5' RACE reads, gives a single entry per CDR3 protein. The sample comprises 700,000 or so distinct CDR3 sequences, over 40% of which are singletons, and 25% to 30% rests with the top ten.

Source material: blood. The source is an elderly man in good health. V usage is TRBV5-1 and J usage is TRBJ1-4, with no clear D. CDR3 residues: CASSLGGTATNEKPFF. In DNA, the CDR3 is TGCGCCAGCAGCTTGGGTGGTACAGCAACTAATGAAAAACCGTTTTTT. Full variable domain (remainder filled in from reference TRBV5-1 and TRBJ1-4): KAGVTQTPRYLIKTRGQQVTLSCSPISGHRSVSWYQQTPGQGLQFLFEYFSETQRNKGNFPGRFSGRQFSNSRSEMNVSTLELGDSALYLCASSLGGTATNEKPFFGSGTQLSVL.